The source of this T cell receptor (beta chain) is a study of T cells in Graves' hyperthyroidism and ophthalmopathy (dated by TCRdb to between 2018 and 2021). Some background on the complete study: Peripheral blood was collected at initial diagnosis, before any treatment. A discovery cohort of about 100 patients, roughly 45 with Graves' ophthalmopathy and roughly 59 with stable Graves' hyperthyroidism, was used to find distinguishing TCR V-J signatures. Prospective prediction of ophthalmopathy was tested in an independent validation cohort consisting of some 19 hyperthyroidism patients and some 15 patients who later progressed to ophthalmopathy. The 95 to 100 discovery patients were randomly divided into training and test sets at a 7:3 ratio. The study also compared thyroid tissue and blood T-cell repertoires from about 6 Graves' hyperthyroidism patients. After sampling, hyperthyroidism patients received methimazole starting at 30 mg daily, and ophthalmopathy patients received high-dose intravenous methylprednisolone. TCR Vbeta CDR3 sequencing of some 140 peripheral blood samples (roughly 41 ophthalmopathy, roughly 72 hyperthyroidism and approximately 17 progressor patients) is reported in the paper. General study outcomes and caveats: Blood samples also contained most of the expanded thyroid clonotypes (frequency above 0.001), which suggests that blood repertoires may reflect thyroid immune responses. In validation, progression to ophthalmopathy was predicted by the model with 70.59% sensitivity and 72.22% specificity, a median of around 5.9 months before onset. In cross-validation, a model built on a 13 V-J signature told ophthalmopathy apart from stable hyperthyroidism with approximately 91% sensitivity and approximately 81% specificity, and in testing the same model reached 80%/75%. No statistical method was used to fix the sample size in advance, and group allocation was not hidden from the investigators.

Ophthalmopathy patients had moderately to severely active disease, Clinical Activity Score of at least 3, NOSPECS grade of at least 4, and duration under 3 months. Any patient with an uncontrolled infection, another autoimmune disease, pregnancy or lactation was excluded. Diagnoses relied on clinical symptoms, serum thyroxine and TRAb, thyroid ultrasound and orbital computed tomography. Ficoll-Paque density gradient centrifugation was used to isolate PBMCs from about 10 ml of fresh peripheral blood. Total RNA was extracted with Trizol reagent, and quality was checked on an Agilent 2100 Bioanalyzer. The TCR beta CDR3 regions were amplified from the RNA transcripts. A first-round RT-PCR of the TCR CDR3 used the HTBI primer set with the Qiagen OneStep RT-PCR kit. A second multiplex PCR round built the libraries, followed by size selection and purification. Paired-end sequencing of the libraries was performed with 100 bp reads on an Illumina HiSeq2000. Processing in the source paper ran as follows. SOAPnuke was used to process the raw data, throwing out any read that contained adapters or uncalled bases, had a mean Phred below 15, or lacked an exact constant-primer or identifier match. COPE v1.2.5 was used to merge high-quality paired reads, and clonotypes were defined as unique nucleotide sequences. MiTCR v1.1 was used to align the clonotypes against IMGT TRBV, TRBD and TRBJ reference segments. The analysis included only V-J combinations with a frequency above 0.0001, which together covered 99% to 99.2% of the repertoires. A TCS score was defined as the ratio of F50 (clonal expansion) to E x V (chaos), with BLOSUM62-based TCRdist applied between CDR3 peptides within each V-J. Welch's t-statistics and random forest reduced roughly 530 V-J features to around 14, which were used in a naive Bayes classifier (R e1071). The public reads were reprocessed in TCRdb via fastp at Q25 and MiXCR, keeping in-frame beta chains. Identical CDR3 protein sequences are pooled into one entry, listed with their most common genes and DNA. TCRdb's processing, not the authors' own work, is the source of the V and J calls. This sample is represented by fewer than 350,000 distinct CDR3 sequences; roughly a fifth of them were singletons. Jointly, the top ten make up roughly 40% of the sample.

Germline trimming: 3 bases from V, 7 bases from J; junction bases outside gene matches: 15. The CDR3 sequence holds 15 residues, the cysteine and phenylalanine included. Only the CDR3 region is kept as DNA, spanning 45 bases read in frame from base 1. CDR1 DFQATT and CDR2 SNEGSKA are derived from the germline V gene (reference sequence). This clonotype was seen a handful of times. The target of this receptor is not known. Nothing much larger sits one base from this clone, and base qualities are not available. The rearrangement joined TRBV20-1 to TRBJ2-7, and 7 junctional nucleotides match TRBD1. Sequenced material: blood. The sequence was obtained from a man over 45 with Graves' ophthalmopathy. CDR3 reads: CSASARGQSPFEQYF. DNA sequence: TGCAGTGCTAGTGCCAGGGGACAGAGCCCTTTTGAGCAGTACTTC.